A selection of T cell receptor beta chains follows, all from one sample in a study of shared clonotypes between healthy human individuals. TCRdb's copy holds only in-frame clones and misses some; the assay was immunoSEQ multiplex PCR. Of around 720,000 clones in the sample, around 73% were seen once. The material sequenced was memory CD4+ T cells sorted from blood. The receptors originated from a woman in her twenties or thirties in good health. Each CDR3 is given with its conserved first and last residue. Each record gives: V gene, D gene, clone size, J gene, CDR3 DNA, CDR3 protein. The D gene is left open where the match is weak. Size is omitted from some rows. Given values are once, few, many or a class for expanded clones.

TRBV19	.	.	TRBJ2-3	TGTGCCAGTAGTATCGTCGGGGCCACAGATACGCAGTATTTT	CASSIVGATDTQYF
TRBV9	TRBD2	.	TRBJ2-3	TGTGCCAGCAGTGCTGGACTAGCGGGAGTTGATACGCAGTATTTT	CASSAGLAGVDTQYF
TRBV9	.	few	TRBJ2-2	TGTGCCAGCAACAGGCGAAACACCGGGGAGCTGTTTTTT	CASNRRNTGELFF
TRBV18	.	many	TRBJ1-1	TGTGCCAGCTCCCCGGGGGAGGGGGAGACGAACACTGAAGCTTTCTTT	CASSPGEGETNTEAFF
TRBV6-6	.	few	TRBJ1-2	TGTGCCAGCTCGCTAGGTTCGACAGTTTATGGCTACACCTTC	CASSLGSTVYGYTF
TRBV5-8	TRBD1	.	TRBJ1-1	TGTGCCAGCAGCTTACTATACAGGGGGCGGAACACTGAAGCTTTCTTT	CASSLLYRGRNTEAFF
TRBV2	TRBD1	.	TRBJ1-2	TGTGCCAGCAGTGGGGACAGATATAACTATGGCTACACCTTC	CASSGDRYNYGYTF
TRBV10-3	TRBD2	.	TRBJ2-1	TGTGCCACCGGACTAGGGGTTGCCGAGCAGTTCTTC	CATGLGVAEQFF
TRBV5-4	.	.	TRBJ2-7	TGTGCCAGCAGCTTGGTCGGAGGGGGATTCTACGAGCAGTACTTC	CASSLVGGGFYEQYF
TRBV5-6	.	.	TRBJ2-5	TGTGCCAGCAGCAAGTCATCGTTGAGACGGTCCGAGACCCAGTACTTC	CASSKSSLRRSETQYF
TRBV5-6	.	few	TRBJ1-1	TGTGCCAGCAGCCCCGGGACTAGCGGTGCGGAAGCTTTCTTT	CASSPGTSGAEAFF
TRBV6-1	TRBD1	.	TRBJ1-2	TGTGCCAGCAGTAGGGACAGCCCCTATGGCTACACCTTC	CASSRDSPYGYTF
TRBV7-2	.	.	TRBJ1-1	TGTGCCAGCAGCTTAGATAAGTTCACTGAAGCTTTCTTT	CASSLDKFTEAFF
TRBV5-4	.	.	TRBJ2-7	TGTGCCAGCAGCTTGCAGGGGAGGGCTAACGAGCAGTACTTC	CASSLQGRANEQYF
TRBV4-2	TRBD2	.	TRBJ2-1	TGTGCCAGCAGTCAGGCTAGCGGCGACAATGAGCAGTTCTTC	CASSQASGDNEQFF
TRBV28	.	few	TRBJ1-6	TGTGCCAGTACAGGGTTTTCGGGTAATTCACCCCTCCACTTT	CASTGFSGNSPLHF
TRBV29-1	TRBD2	.	TRBJ2-5	TGCAGCGCTGGACTAGCGGGGGTCGAAGAGACCCAGTACTTC	CSAGLAGVEETQYF
TRBV30	.	.	TRBJ1-2	TGTGCCTGGGTGGCAGGCTACTATGGCTACACCTTC	CAWVAGYYGYTF
TRBV19	.	.	TRBJ1-2	TGTGCCAGTAGTATAGCTAGCTCCCTAGGCGGCTACACCTTC	CASSIASSLGGYTF
TRBV11-2	TRBD2	.	TRBJ2-5	TGTGCCAGCAGCCGGGACTATCAGGAGACCCAGTACTTC	CASSRDYQETQYF
TRBV19	.	.	TRBJ1-4	TGTGCCAGTAATCGGGCTACGGGGGAAAAACTGTTTTTT	CASNRATGEKLFF
TRBV27	TRBD1	.	TRBJ2-5	TGTGCCAGCAGTTTATGGGGACAGGGGGAGACCCAGTACTTC	CASSLWGQGETQYF
TRBV5-1	TRBD2	once	TRBJ2-7	TGCGCCAGCAGCTGGGGACTAGCCGGAACATACGAGCAGTACTTC	CASSWGLAGTYEQYF
TRBV5-6	.	once	TRBJ1-1	TGTGCCAGCAGCCCGGAGGGGGTAGTAGACACTGAAGCTTTCTTT	CASSPEGVVDTEAFF
TRBV13	TRBD1	.	TRBJ1-1	TGTGCCAGCAGGCGGGCATACAGGGGTGGGGAAACTGAAGCTTTCTTT	CASRRAYRGGETEAFF
TRBV19	.	.	TRBJ2-2	TGTGCCAGTTCGGGCTCGGGACTCACCGGGGAGCTGTTTTTT	CASSGSGLTGELFF
TRBV28	.	.	TRBJ2-6	TGTGCCAGCAGTTACACAACAGGGCTACGGGCCAACGTCCTGACTTTC	CASSYTTGLRANVLTF
TRBV5-1	TRBD1	.	TRBJ1-1	TGCGCCAGCAGCTTGTTGGCAGGGGGAACTGAAGCTTTCTTT	CASSLLAGGTEAFF
TRBV19	TRBD1	.	TRBJ1-1	TGTGCCAGTAGTATCCGGGACAGAAGAGGCACTGAAGCTTTCTTT	CASSIRDRRGTEAFF
TRBV2	.	.	TRBJ2-7	TGTGCCAGCAGTGAAGGGGCGGCGGACCTCTACGAGCAGTACTTC	CASSEGAADLYEQYF
TRBV6-6	.	once	TRBJ2-7	TGTGCCAGCAGTTCCGGGACCGTCGAAACCTACGAGCAGTACTTC	CASSSGTVETYEQYF
TRBV29-1	TRBD1	.	TRBJ2-6	TGCAGCGTCCGTGGGACAGGGGTTTCTGGGGCCAACGTCCTGACTTTC	CSVRGTGVSGANVLTF
TRBV5-6	.	.	TRBJ2-3	TGTGCCAGCAGCTCTACAGGGACAGATACGCAGTATTTT	CASSSTGTDTQYF
TRBV18	TRBD1	few	TRBJ2-6	TGTGCCAGCTCACCACGGACAGGGACGGGTGGGGCCAACGTCCTGACTTTC	CASSPRTGTGGANVLTF
TRBV19	.	many	TRBJ2-2	TGTGCCAGTAGTATCTTCGGGGCGAACACCGGGGAGCTGTTTTTT	CASSIFGANTGELFF
TRBV30	.	.	TRBJ2-5	TGTGCCTGGAGCAGACAAGAGACCCAGTACTTC	CAWSRQETQYF
TRBV2	.	.	TRBJ1-1	TGTGCCAACCAATTGACAGTAGACACTGAAGCTTTCTTT	CANQLTVDTEAFF
TRBV21-1	.	.	TRBJ2-5	TGTGCCAGCAGCAGTTCAGAAGCGGGAGGTGTGGGGCTTGCAGAGACCCAGTACTTC	CASSSSEAGGVGLAETQYF
TRBV6-1	.	.	TRBJ1-5	TGTGCCAGCAGTGTGTTTTCAGGGTCCAATCAGCCCCAGCATTTT	CASSVFSGSNQPQHF
TRBV2	.	few	TRBJ1-2	TGTGCCAGCACCCGGGACGGAGGATATGGCTACACCTTC	CASTRDGGYGYTF
TRBV28	.	.	TRBJ1-1	TGTGCCAGCAGTCCCCGCGTTTGGTTAGGGGCCCGGGCTTTCTTT	CASSPRVWLGARAFF
TRBV29-1	TRBD2	.	TRBJ2-1	TGCAGCGTTGAAGGTCGACTAGCCAATGAGCAGTTCTTC	CSVEGRLANEQFF
TRBV2	.	.	TRBJ2-7	TGTGCCAGCAGTGCCGGGAACGAGCAGTACTTC	CASSAGNEQYF
TRBV7-9	.	.	TRBJ1-1	TGTGCCAGCAGTACCGGGACTTTCGCTACTGAAGCTTTCTTT	CASSTGTFATEAFF
TRBV6-1	TRBD1	once	TRBJ1-1	TGTGCCAGCAGTCCCAGGGGGGGTAACACTGAAGCTTTCTTT	CASSPRGGNTEAFF
TRBV18	.	few	TRBJ1-1	TGTGCCAGCTCACCCGGGACCCCGAACACTGAAGCTTTCTTT	CASSPGTPNTEAFF
TRBV5-1	TRBD2	.	TRBJ2-7	TGCGCCAGCAGCCTTAGCGGGGGTTACTACGAGCAGTACTTC	CASSLSGGYYEQYF
TRBV21-1	.	few	TRBJ1-2	TGTGCCAGCCGCCCGAGCACCTTC	CASRPSTF
TRBV5-1	.	once	TRBJ2-1	TGCGCCAGCAGCCCAGACAGCAGCTCCTACAATGAGCAGTTCTTC	CASSPDSSSYNEQFF
TRBV19	TRBD1	many	TRBJ2-7	TGTGCCAGTAGTGACCGGGACAGGGTAACCTACGAGCAGTACTTC	CASSDRDRVTYEQYF
TRBV4-1	.	few	TRBJ2-2	TGCGCCAGCAGCCAAGAACAGGTACCCTTCTCCGGGGAGCTGTTTTTT	CASSQEQVPFSGELFF
TRBV27	.	few	TRBJ2-3	TGTGCCAGCAGTTACGGTCGGGGAATACGCACAGATACGCAGTATTTT	CASSYGRGIRTDTQYF
TRBV18	.	.	TRBJ2-7	TGTGCCAGCTCACCACCGGAAAGCTCCTACGAGCAGTACTTC	CASSPPESSYEQYF
TRBV5-4	TRBD1	.	TRBJ2-7	TGTGCCAGCAGCCTAGACAGGGGGCAAGTCTACGAGCAGTACTTC	CASSLDRGQVYEQYF
TRBV5-6	.	.	TRBJ1-2	TGTGCCAGCAGCTTGTGGGGGATTACCACAGGGCAAGGGAACTATGGCTACACCTTC	CASSLWGITTGQGNYGYTF
TRBV5-4	TRBD1	.	TRBJ2-7	TGTGCCAGCAGCGGACAGGATAGATCCGAGCAGTACTTC	CASSGQDRSEQYF
TRBV7-3	.	few	TRBJ2-3	TGTGCCAGCAGCTTAGATACAGATACGCAGTATTTT	CASSLDTDTQYF
TRBV5-4	.	.	TRBJ1-2	TGTGCCAGCAGCCTAAAAGACCTTTCTAATAACTATGGCTACACCTTC	CASSLKDLSNNYGYTF
TRBV6-1	TRBD1	.	TRBJ1-3	TGTGCCAGCAGTGACCGGGACAGGGTTTCTGGAAACACCATATATTTT	CASSDRDRVSGNTIYF